These 22 T cell receptor beta chains were sequenced from one sample in a study of cytomegalovirus exposure and HLA in healthy donors. In the PCR, 60 Vbeta and 13 Jbeta primers were used. Assay: immunoSEQ multiplex PCR; the TCRdb copy retains only in-frame clones and omits some. The sample lists over 100,000 clones; almost 80% were seen once. The sample comprised PBMCs. These TCRs come from a man in his sixties in good health and CMV-seropositive.

J is TRBJ1-6 and V is TRBV19; 8 bases map to TRBD1. Germline loops: CDR1 LNHDA, CDR2 SQIVND (reference sequence). The CDR3 sequence is 13 residues long. V was clipped by 10 bases and J by 10 bases; unmatched bases: 9. The CDR3 nucleotides are TGTGCCACTAAGGACAGGGAGCGCTCACCCCTCCACTTT. Translating gives CATKDRERSPLHF.

This clone turned up a few times. This chain uses TRBV5-6 with TRBJ1-2; D is possibly TRBD1 (6 bases). Germline lookup yields CDR1 SGHDT and CDR2 YYEEEE. The CDR3 sequence is 12 residues long. V was pared by 1 base and J by 7 bases, with 8 bases between. The CDR3 DNA sequence: TGTGCCAGCAGCTTGATGGGGGCTGGCTACACCTTC. This sequence encodes CASSLMGAGYTF.

The chain links TRBV6-5 to TRBJ2-3; D might be TRBD2 (5 bases). The CDR3 has 16 residues. CDR1 is MNHEY, CDR2 SVGAGI, per germline. Trimming left V 0 bases short and J 2 bases short, with 12 bases between. CDR3 DNA: TGTGCCAGCAGTTACTCGAGGGTTGCGAACACAGATACGCAGTATTTT. Its translation is CASSYSRVANTDTQYF.

The chain carries TRBV18 and TRBJ1-5; D uncertain. This CDR3 comprises 14 residues. Germline V gives CDR1 KGHSH, CDR2 LQKENI. With 4 bases removed from V and 2 bases from J, the gap between germline ends came to 9 bases. CDR3 protein: CASSRWEGNQPQHF. The CDR3 nucleotides are TGTGCCAGCTCACGTTGGGAGGGCAATCAGCCCCAGCATTTT.

The chain joins TRBV6-4 to TRBJ1-5; D might be TRBD1 (5 bases). This CDR3 comprises 13 residues. V lost 4 bases and J 7 bases, leaving 11 bases between the germline ends. The germline V gene encodes CDR1 MRHNA and CDR2 SNTAGT. CDR3 sequence: CASSVGGGQPQHF. The CDR3 DNA is TGTGCCAGCAGTGTCGGGGGGGGGCAGCCCCAGCATTTT.

The chain employs TRBV13 and TRBJ2-7; maybe TRBD1 (5 bases). V lost 0 bases, J lost 3 bases, and 9 bases lay in between. The germline V gene encodes CDR1 PRHDT and CDR2 FYEKMQ (reference sequence). The CDR3 length is 14 residues. The CDR3 region has the DNA TGTGCCAGCAGCTTAGGGCAGGGCCTCTACGAGCAGTACTTC. Its translation: CASSLGQGLYEQYF.

A remark on this clone: The same CDR3 also results from other DNA sequences found in this sample. The CDR3 protein is CASSLVLRGNNEQFF. CDR3 DNA sequence: TGTGCCAGCAGCTTAGTACTGCGGGGTAACAATGAGCAGTTCTTC. This chain uses TRBV7-9 with TRBJ2-1, with a possible D match to TRBD2 (6 bases). This CDR3 contains 15 residues. With 1 base removed from V and 5 bases from J, the gap between germline ends came to 12 bases. CDR1 is SEHNR, CDR2 FQNEAQ, per germline (reference sequence).

The chain carries TRBV4-2 and TRBJ2-3, with no clear D. The CDR3 is 18 amino acids. V dropped 0 bases and J dropped 3 bases, with 19 bases sitting between them. CDR1 and CDR2 from the germline V gene are LGHNA and YNFKEQ. CDR3 loop: CASSQDRSTDLGTDTQYF. In nucleotides, the CDR3 is TGTGCCAGCAGCCAAGATCGTAGCACCGACCTCGGGACAGATACGCAGTATTTT.

The V gene is TRBV7-6, the J gene TRBJ1-3, with D possibly TRBD1 on 5 matching bases. Looked up from germline, CDR1 is SGHVS and CDR2 is FNYEAQ. This CDR3 region has 18 residues. V was shortened by 1 base and J by 0 bases, with 16 bases between the two germline ends. This chain's CDR3 is CASSLEGSPGHSGNTIYF. CDR3 sequence (DNA): TGTGCCAGCAGCTTAGAGGGTTCGCCAGGACACTCTGGAAACACCATATATTTT.

The chain's CDR3 is CASSLTVPETQYF. CDR3 bases: TGTGCCAGCAGCCTAACAGTTCCGGAGACCCAGTACTTC. The chain couples TRBV7-9 to TRBJ2-5; D not resolved. Germline V lookup: CDR1 SEHNR, CDR2 FQNEAQ (reference sequence). This CDR3 comprises 13 residues. Trimming left V 5 bases short and J 5 bases short, with 12 bases between.

This clone appeared many times. The chain recombines TRBV15 with TRBJ2-1; tentatively, D is TRBD2 (5 bases). Germline CDR1 reads LNHNV; CDR2 reads YYDKDF (reference sequence). The V gene lost 5 bases and the J gene lost 0 bases, with 14 bases spanning the gap. This CDR3 is 16 amino acids long. CDR3 loop: CATSGAERSSYNEQFF. The DNA of the CDR3 is TGTGCCACCAGCGGAGCGGAGCGGAGCTCCTACAATGAGCAGTTCTTC. Based on the CDR3 plus reference TRBV15 and TRBJ2-1, the full variable domain is DAMVIQNPRYQVTQFGKPVTLSCSQTLNHNVMYWYQQKSSQAPKLLFHYYDKDFNNEADTPDNFQSRRPNTSFCFLDIRSPGLGDTAMYLCATSGAERSSYNEQFFGPGTRLTVL.

J is TRBJ2-7 and V is TRBV10-1; TRBD1 matches 10 bases. CDR1 WNHNN and CDR2 SYGVQD come from the germline V gene (reference sequence). This CDR3 contains 15 residues. Trimming at V came to 2 bases and at J to 1 base, leaving 2 bases not matched to a gene. CDR3 in DNA: TGCGCCAGCAGTGAGGCGGGACAGGGGTCCTACGAGCAGTACTTC. Translating it yields CASSEAGQGSYEQYF.

This clone was recorded once. The V gene is TRBV6-5, the J gene TRBJ1-5; D is unclear. Germline values: CDR1 MNHEY, CDR2 SVGAGI. Trimming stripped 5 bases from V and 3 bases from J, with 8 bases between. There are 13 residues in the CDR3. CDR3: CASSPSFNQPQHF. CDR3 nucleotides: TGTGCCAGCAGTCCCTCCTTCAATCAGCCCCAGCATTTT.

The chain couples TRBV11-2 to TRBJ2-5, with D unclear. CDR1 and CDR2 (germline): SGHAT, FQNNGV. This CDR3 spans 14 amino acids. V gave up 2 bases and J gave up 0 bases, with 7 bases separating them. The CDR3 region has the DNA TGTGCCAGCAGCTTAAGCGCCTACCAAGAGACCCAGTACTTC. This translates into CASSLSAYQETQYF.

This clone has just a few counts. The V gene is TRBV6-5, the J gene TRBJ1-1; 7 bases are a match to TRBD1. In germline, CDR1 is MNHEY, CDR2 SVGAGI. This CDR3 is 14 amino acids long. V trimming: 2 bases; J trimming: 4 bases; junction bases outside the gene matches: 4. DNA of the CDR3: TGTGCCAGCAGTTACCAGGGGGATGGCACTGAAGCTTTCTTT. Translating it yields CASSYQGDGTEAFF.

The V and J genes are TRBV2 and TRBJ1-6; TRBD1 aligns across 8 bases. The CDR3 has 15 amino acids. The V gene's germline CDR1 is SNHLY and CDR2 FYNNEI. The V and J ends lost 2 bases and 8 bases, in that order; junction bases with no gene match: 5. This CDR3 reads CASSERGTGDSPLHF. The CDR3 DNA is TGTGCCAGCAGTGAACGGGGGACAGGCGATTCACCCCTCCACTTT.

The chain employs TRBV7-9 and TRBJ2-7; 9 bases align to TRBD1. CDR1 is SEHNR and CDR2 is FQNEAQ in the germline V gene (reference sequence). The CDR3 extends over 15 amino acids. V shed 6 bases, J shed 3 bases, and the junction held 9 bases outside the gene matches. The CDR3 here is CASRPTGGSFYEQYF. In DNA, the CDR3 is TGTGCCAGCAGACCTACAGGGGGCAGCTTCTACGAGCAGTACTTC.

The V gene is TRBV18, the J gene TRBJ2-5, with D uncertain. The CDR3 contains 16 residues. CDR1 KGHSH and CDR2 LQKENI come from the germline V gene. V lost 3 bases, J lost 4 bases, and 18 bases lay in between. CDR3 in DNA: TGTGCCAGCTCACCGGATTCCCGGCAGGTTGGAGAGACCCAGTACTTC. Translation gives CASSPDSRQVGETQYF.

The V call is TRBV5-1, the J call TRBJ2-5, with D uncertain. Trimming left V 1 base short and J 1 base short, with 8 bases between. Germline V CDR1 and CDR2: SGHRS, YFSETQ. This CDR3 has 14 amino acids. CDR3 DNA sequence: TGCGCCAGCAGCTTGCACAGCACCCAAGAGACCCAGTACTTC. Protein product: CASSLHSTQETQYF.

The V and J genes are TRBV29-1 and TRBJ2-4, with TRBD2 as a possible D gene (7 bases). The V end lost 7 bases, the J end lost 6 bases, and 13 bases lay between the germline ends. The CDR3 consists of 12 residues. Germline CDR1 reads SQVTM; CDR2 reads ANQGSEA. CDR3 coding DNA: TGCAGCGCCGGGGGGCCAGGAAACATTCAGTACTTC. Its protein product is CSAGGPGNIQYF.

This clone showed up just a few times. V gene TRBV6-1 combines with J gene TRBJ1-1; 7 bases match TRBD1. Per germline, CDR1 MNHNS and CDR2 SASEGT. Trimming removed 7 bases from V and 5 bases from J; junction bases left unmatched: 10. The CDR3 has 14 amino acids. The CDR3 DNA sequence: TGTGCCAGCATCTACAGGGGAAAAGGGACTGAAGCTTTCTTT. It codes for CASIYRGKGTEAFF.

The chain couples TRBV7-6 to TRBJ2-1; TRBD1 agrees at 11 bases. V lost 5 bases to trimming and J lost 7 bases; unmatched junction nucleotides: 1. The CDR3 runs 13 residues. Germline lookup yields CDR1 SGHVS and CDR2 FNYEAQ. The chain's CDR3 is CASSGQGANEQFF. Written as DNA, the CDR3 is TGTGCCAGCAGCGGACAGGGGGCAAATGAGCAGTTCTTC.